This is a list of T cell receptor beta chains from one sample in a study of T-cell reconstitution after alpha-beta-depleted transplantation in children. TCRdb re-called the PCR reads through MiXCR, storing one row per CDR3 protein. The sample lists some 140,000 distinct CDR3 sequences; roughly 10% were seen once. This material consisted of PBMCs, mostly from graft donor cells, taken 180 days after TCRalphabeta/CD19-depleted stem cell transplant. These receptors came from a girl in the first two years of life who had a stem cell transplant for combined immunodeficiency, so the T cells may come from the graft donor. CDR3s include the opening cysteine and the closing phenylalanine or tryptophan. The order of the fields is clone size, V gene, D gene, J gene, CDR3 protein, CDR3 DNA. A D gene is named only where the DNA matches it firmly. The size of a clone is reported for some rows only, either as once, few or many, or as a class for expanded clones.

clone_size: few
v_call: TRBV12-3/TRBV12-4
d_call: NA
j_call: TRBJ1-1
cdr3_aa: CASTSSSWGPNTEAFF
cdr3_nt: TGTGCCAGCACCTCCAGTTCTTGGGGCCCCAACACTGAAGCTTTCTTT

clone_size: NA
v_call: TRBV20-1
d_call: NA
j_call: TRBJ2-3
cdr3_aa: CSARSPWPTSTDTQYF
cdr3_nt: TGCAGTGCTAGATCCCCCTGGCCCACTAGCACAGATACGCAGTATTTT

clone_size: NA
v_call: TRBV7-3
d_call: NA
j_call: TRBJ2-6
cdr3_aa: CASSYDVYSGANVLTF
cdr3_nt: TGTGCCAGCAGCTACGACGTTTACTCTGGGGCCAACGTCCTGACTTTC

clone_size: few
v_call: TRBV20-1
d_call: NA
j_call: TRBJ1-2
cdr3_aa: CSASWGLVGPYGYTF
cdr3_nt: TGCAGTGCTTCCTGGGGTCTCGTTGGACCTTATGGCTACACCTTC

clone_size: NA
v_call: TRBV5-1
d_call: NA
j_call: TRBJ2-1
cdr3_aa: CASSLEGLRIF
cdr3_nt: TGCGCCAGCAGCTTGGAAGGGTTACGGATCTTC

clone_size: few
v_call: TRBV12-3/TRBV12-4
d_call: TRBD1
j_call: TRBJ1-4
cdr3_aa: CASSLARDSLSSTNEKLFF
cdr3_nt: TGTGCCAGCAGCCTCGCGCGGGACAGCTTAAGTTCAACTAATGAAAAACTGTTTTTT

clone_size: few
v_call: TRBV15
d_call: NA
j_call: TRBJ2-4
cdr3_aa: CATSRTGLPGENIQYF
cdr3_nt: TGTGCCACCAGCAGAACCGGATTACCGGGGGAAAACATTCAGTACTTC

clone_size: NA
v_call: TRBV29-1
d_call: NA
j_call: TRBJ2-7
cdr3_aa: CSVEEGQAYEQYF
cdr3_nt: TGCAGCGTTGAAGAGGGACAAGCCTACGAGCAGTACTTC

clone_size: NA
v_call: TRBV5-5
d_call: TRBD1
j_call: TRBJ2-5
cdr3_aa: CASSSGGNRGRGETQYF
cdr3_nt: TGTGCCAGCAGCTCTGGGGGAAACAGGGGGCGAGGAGAGACCCAGTACTTC

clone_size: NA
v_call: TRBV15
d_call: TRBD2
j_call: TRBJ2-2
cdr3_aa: CATSGLETRLILNTGELFF
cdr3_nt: TGTGCCACCAGCGGACTAGAGACTAGACTGATCTTGAACACCGGGGAGCTGTTTTTT

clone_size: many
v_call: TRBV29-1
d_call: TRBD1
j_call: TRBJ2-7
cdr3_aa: CSVDPGQGYEQYF
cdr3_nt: TGCAGCGTTGACCCGGGACAGGGCTACGAGCAGTACTTC

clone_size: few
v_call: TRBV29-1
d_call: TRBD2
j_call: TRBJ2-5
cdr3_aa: CSVGLAETQYF
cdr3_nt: TGCAGCGTTGGACTAGCGGAAACCCAGTACTTC

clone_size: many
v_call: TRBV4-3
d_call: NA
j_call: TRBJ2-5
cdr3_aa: CASSLVGETQYF
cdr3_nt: TGCGCCAGCAGCCTCGTAGGGGAGACCCAGTACTTC

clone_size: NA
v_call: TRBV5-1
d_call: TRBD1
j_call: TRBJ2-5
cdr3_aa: CASSLGTGSEETQYF
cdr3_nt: TGCGCCAGCAGCTTGGGGACAGGGAGTGAAGAGACCCAGTACTTC

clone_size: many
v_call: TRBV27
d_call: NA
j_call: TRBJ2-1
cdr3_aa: CASSLGAHGYNEQFF
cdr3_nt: TGTGCCAGCAGTTTAGGGGCCCACGGGTACAATGAGCAGTTCTTC

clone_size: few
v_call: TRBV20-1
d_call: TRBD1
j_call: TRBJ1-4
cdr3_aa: CSARDRGTVNEKLFF
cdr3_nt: TGCAGTGCTAGAGACCGAGGGACAGTTAATGAAAAACTGTTTTTT

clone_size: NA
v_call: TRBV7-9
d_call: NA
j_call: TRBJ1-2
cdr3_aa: CASSLDNYGYTF
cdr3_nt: TGTGCCAGCAGCCTGGACAACTATGGCTACACCTTC

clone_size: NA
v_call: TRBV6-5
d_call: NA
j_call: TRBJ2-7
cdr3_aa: CASSWEPTAYEQYF
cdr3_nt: TGTGCCAGCAGTTGGGAACCTACCGCCTACGAGCAGTACTTC

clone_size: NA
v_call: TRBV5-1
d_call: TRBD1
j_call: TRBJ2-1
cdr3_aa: CASSNRDRDNEQFF
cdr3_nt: TGCGCCAGCAGCAACCGGGACAGGGACAATGAGCAGTTCTTC

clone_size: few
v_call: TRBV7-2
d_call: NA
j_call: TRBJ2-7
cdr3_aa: CASSLGFSSPSYEQYF
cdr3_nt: TGTGCCAGCAGCTTAGGGTTTTCCTCCCCTTCCTACGAGCAGTACTTC

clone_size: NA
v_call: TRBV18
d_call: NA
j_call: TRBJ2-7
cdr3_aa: CASSPAASNSYEQYF
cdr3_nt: TGTGCCAGCTCACCAGCCGCCTCGAATTCCTACGAGCAGTACTTC

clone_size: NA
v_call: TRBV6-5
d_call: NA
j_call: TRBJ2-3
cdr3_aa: CASSYDYTDTQYF
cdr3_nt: TGTGCCAGCAGTTACGACTACACAGATACGCAGTATTTT

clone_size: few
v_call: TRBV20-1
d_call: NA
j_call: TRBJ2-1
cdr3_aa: CSAQLLYSSSYNEQFF
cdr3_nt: TGCAGTGCTCAACTCCTGTATTCCAGCTCCTACAATGAGCAGTTCTTC

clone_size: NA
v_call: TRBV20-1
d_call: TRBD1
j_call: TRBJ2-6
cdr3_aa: CSARDRGEGRGPAGANVLTF
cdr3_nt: TGCAGTGCTAGAGATCGAGGGGAAGGCAGGGGGCCGGCTGGGGCCAACGTCCTGACTTTC

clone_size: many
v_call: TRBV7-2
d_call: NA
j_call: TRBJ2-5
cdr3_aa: CASSLGQLGETQYF
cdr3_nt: TGTGCCAGCAGCTTAGGTCAGCTGGGGGAGACCCAGTACTTC

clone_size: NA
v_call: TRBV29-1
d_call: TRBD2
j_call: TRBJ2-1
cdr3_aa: CSGAGAGGPWEQFF
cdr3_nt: TGCAGCGGAGCCGGGGCGGGGGGGCCCTGGGAGCAGTTCTTC

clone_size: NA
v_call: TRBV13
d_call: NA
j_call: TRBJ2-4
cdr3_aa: CASSFVGAKNIQYF
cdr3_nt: TGTGCCAGCAGCTTCGTGGGAGCCAAAAACATTCAGTACTTC

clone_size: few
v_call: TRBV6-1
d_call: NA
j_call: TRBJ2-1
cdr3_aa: CASSVMAGAYNEQFF
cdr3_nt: TGTGCCAGCAGTGTAATGGCGGGCGCCTACAATGAGCAGTTCTTC

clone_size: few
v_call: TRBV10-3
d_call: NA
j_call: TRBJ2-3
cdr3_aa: CAISPPSPLGADTQYF
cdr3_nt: TGTGCCATCAGCCCCCCGTCCCCTCTAGGGGCAGATACGCAGTATTTT

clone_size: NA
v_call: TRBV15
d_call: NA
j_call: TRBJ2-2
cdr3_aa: CATSPPLGRGRGTGELFF
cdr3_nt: TGTGCCACCAGCCCCCCCTTGGGGCGGGGTAGAGGCACCGGGGAGCTGTTTTTT

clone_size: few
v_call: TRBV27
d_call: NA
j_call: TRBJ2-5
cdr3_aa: CASSLSFQETQYF
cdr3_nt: TGTGCCAGCAGTTTAAGTTTCCAAGAGACCCAGTACTTC

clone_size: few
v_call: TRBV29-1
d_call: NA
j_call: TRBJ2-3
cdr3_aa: CSVWRGRGTDTQYF
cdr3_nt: TGCAGCGTTTGGAGGGGGCGCGGTACAGATACGCAGTATTTT

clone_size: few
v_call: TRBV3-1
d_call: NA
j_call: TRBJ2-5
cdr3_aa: CASSPMVLKTQYF
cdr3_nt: TGTGCCAGCAGCCCTATGGTCCTGAAGACCCAGTACTTC

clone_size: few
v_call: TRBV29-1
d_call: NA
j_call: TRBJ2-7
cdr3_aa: CSVLGTPSSYEQYF
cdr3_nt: TGCAGCGTGTTGGGAACCCCGAGCTCCTACGAGCAGTACTTC

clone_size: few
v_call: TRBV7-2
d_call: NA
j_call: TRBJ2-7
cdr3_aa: CASSFRGDGYYEQYF
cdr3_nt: TGTGCCAGCAGCTTCAGGGGGGACGGCTACTACGAGCAGTACTTC

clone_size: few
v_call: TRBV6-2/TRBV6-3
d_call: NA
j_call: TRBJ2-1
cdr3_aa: CASSPQGNEQFF
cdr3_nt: TGTGCCAGCAGTCCTCAGGGAAATGAGCAGTTCTTC

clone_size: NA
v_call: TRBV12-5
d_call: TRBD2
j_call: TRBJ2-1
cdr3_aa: CASGKGRGGLENEQFF
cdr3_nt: TGTGCTAGTGGTAAGGGGCGGGGGGGCCTGGAGAATGAGCAGTTCTTC

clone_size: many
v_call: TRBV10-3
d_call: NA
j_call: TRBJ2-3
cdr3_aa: CATAAPSTDTQYF
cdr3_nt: TGTGCCACGGCGGCCCCCAGCACAGATACGCAGTATTTT

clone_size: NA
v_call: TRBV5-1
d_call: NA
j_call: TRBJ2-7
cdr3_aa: CASSSPGLYEQYF
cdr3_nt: TGCGCCAGCAGCTCACCGGGACTCTACGAGCAGTACTTC

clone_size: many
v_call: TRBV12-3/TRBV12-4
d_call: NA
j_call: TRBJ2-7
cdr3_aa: CASSNFTRGIYEQYF
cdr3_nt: TGTGCCAGCAGTAACTTCACAAGGGGGATCTACGAGCAGTACTTC

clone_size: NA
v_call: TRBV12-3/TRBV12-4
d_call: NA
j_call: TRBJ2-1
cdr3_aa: CASSPASGIEQFF
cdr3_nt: TGTGCCAGCAGTCCAGCCTCAGGTATTGAGCAGTTCTTC

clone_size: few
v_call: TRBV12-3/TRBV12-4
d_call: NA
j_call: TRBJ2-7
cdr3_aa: CASSPDGRSSYEQYF
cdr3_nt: TGTGCCAGCAGTCCGGATGGACGAAGCTCCTACGAGCAGTACTTC

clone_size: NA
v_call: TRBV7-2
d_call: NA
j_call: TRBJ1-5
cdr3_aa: CASSLGPGSQPQHF
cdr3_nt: TGTGCCAGCAGCTTAGGTCCAGGGAGCCAGCCCCAGCATTTT

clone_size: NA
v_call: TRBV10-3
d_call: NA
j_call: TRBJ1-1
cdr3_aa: CAISRLNTEAFF
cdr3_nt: TGTGCCATCTCCAGATTGAACACTGAAGCTTTCTTT

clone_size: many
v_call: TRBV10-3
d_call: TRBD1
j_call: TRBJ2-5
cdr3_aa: CDWDRLKETQYF
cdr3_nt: TGTGACTGGGACAGGCTTAAAGAGACCCAGTACTTC

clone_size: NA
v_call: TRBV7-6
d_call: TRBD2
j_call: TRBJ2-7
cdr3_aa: CASSSTSGLAYEQYF
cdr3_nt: TGTGCCAGCAGCTCCACTAGCGGGCTGGCCTACGAGCAGTACTTC

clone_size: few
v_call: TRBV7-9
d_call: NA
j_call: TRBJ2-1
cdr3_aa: CASRPSTVYNEQFF
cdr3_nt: TGTGCCAGCAGGCCCTCAACTGTTTACAATGAGCAGTTCTTC

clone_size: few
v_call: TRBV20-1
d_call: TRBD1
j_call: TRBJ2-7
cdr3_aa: CSASIRQGGEQYF
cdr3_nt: TGCAGTGCTAGCATACGACAGGGCGGCGAGCAGTACTTC

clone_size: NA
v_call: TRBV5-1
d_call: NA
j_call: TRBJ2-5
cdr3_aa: CASSFRGTKETQYF
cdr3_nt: TGCGCCAGCAGCTTTCGGGGAACTAAAGAGACCCAGTACTTC

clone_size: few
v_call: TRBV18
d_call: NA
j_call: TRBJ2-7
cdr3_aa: CASSLGPGSTYEQYF
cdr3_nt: TGTGCCAGCTCACTCGGACCGGGCAGTACCTACGAGCAGTACTTC

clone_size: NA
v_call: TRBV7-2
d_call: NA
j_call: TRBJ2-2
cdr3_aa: CASSLGGAGTGELFF
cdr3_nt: TGTGCCAGCAGCTTAGGGGGGGCCGGCACCGGGGAGCTGTTTTTT

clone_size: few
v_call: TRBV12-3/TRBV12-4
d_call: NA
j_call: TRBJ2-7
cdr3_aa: CASSASGDEQYF
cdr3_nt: TGTGCCAGCAGTGCCTCAGGGGACGAGCAGTACTTC

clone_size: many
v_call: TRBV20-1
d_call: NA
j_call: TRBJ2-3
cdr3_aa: CSAEERQSATDTQYF
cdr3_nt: TGCAGTGCGGAAGAACGACAGTCCGCTACAGATACGCAGTATTTT

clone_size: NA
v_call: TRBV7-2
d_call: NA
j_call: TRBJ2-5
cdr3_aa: CASSLPLGGQETQYF
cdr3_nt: TGTGCCAGCAGCTTACCCCTAGGAGGCCAAGAGACCCAGTACTTC

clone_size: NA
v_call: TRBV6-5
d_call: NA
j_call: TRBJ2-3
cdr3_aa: CASSYPGQNITDTQYF
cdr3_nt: TGTGCCAGCAGTTATCCGGGACAAAACATCACAGATACGCAGTATTTT

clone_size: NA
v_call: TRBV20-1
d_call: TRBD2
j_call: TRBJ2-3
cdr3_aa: CSPRDRGDTDTQYF
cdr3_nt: TGCAGTCCCCGGGATCGGGGGGACACAGATACGCAGTATTTT

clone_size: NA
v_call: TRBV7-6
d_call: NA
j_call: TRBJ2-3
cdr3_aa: CASSLYQAGHTDTQYF
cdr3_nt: TGTGCCAGCAGCTTATACCAGGCTGGGCACACAGATACGCAGTATTTT